A single T cell receptor beta chain is shown here with its context. The sample is drawn from a study of blood T cell repertoires in COVID-19. This CDR3 region has 16 residues. V was trimmed by 7 bases and J by 0 bases, leaving 17 bases between them. CDR1 SGHRS and CDR2 YFSETQ come from the germline V gene. Method: immunoSEQ multiplex PCR; TCRdb's copy keeps in-frame clones and lacks some. This sample has under 200,000 clones, with about 80% found just once. This clonotype was obtained from a man in his 70s with active or convalescent COVID-19. Sequencing used peripheral blood. The gene calls are TRBV5-1 and TRBJ1-3; TRBD1 might be the D (6 bases). This CDR3 is CASSLYGGTSGNTIYF. The DNA of the CDR3 is TGCGCCAGCTCTCTTTATGGGGGCACCTCTGGAAACACCATATATTTT.